This passage covers 7 T cell receptor beta chains from one sample sequenced in a study of naive CD8 T cells in extremely preterm neonates. TCRdb keeps only in-frame clones here, not all; method: immunoSEQ multiplex PCR. The data contain about 7,300 clones, roughly 92% of them seen just once; the ten biggest clones take up approximately 0.49%. Deliveries were elective term cesareans at roughly 37-42 weeks, with no labor or membrane rupture. The sequencing input was naive CD8+ T cells from cord blood. The receptors derive from a newborn in good health.

V gene TRBV6-5 combines with J gene TRBJ2-5, with TRBD1 matching over 8 bases. This CDR3 is 14 amino acids long. V was clipped by 2 bases and J by 5 bases; unmatched bases: 4. In germline, CDR1 is MNHEY, CDR2 SVGAGI. This chain's CDR3 is CASSYGRGQETQYF. The CDR3, as DNA: TGTGCCAGCAGTTACGGCAGGGGGCAGGAGACCCAGTACTTC.

This clone was found once. The gene calls are TRBV28 and TRBJ2-7; tentative D call: TRBD1 (8 bases). This CDR3 has 14 residues. The germline V gene encodes CDR1 MDHEN and CDR2 SYDVKM. V shed 6 bases and J shed 3 bases, with 15 bases lying between them. The CDR3: CASRSGTGRYEQYF. CDR3 bases: TGTGCCAGCAGGAGCGGGACAGGACGCTACGAGCAGTACTTC.

This rearrangement joins TRBV6-6 to TRBJ1-2, with 7 bases lining up with TRBD1. CDR3 size: 14 residues. The V and J ends lost 10 bases and 3 bases, in that order; junction bases with no gene match: 11. Germline CDR1 MNHNY, CDR2 SVGAGI (reference sequence). The DNA for the CDR3 is TGTGCCAACTGCCCGGACAGGTCGTACTATGGCTACACCTTC. Amino acid sequence: CANCPDRSYYGYTF.

The V call is TRBV2, the J call TRBJ2-3; D might be TRBD1 (6 bases). The CDR3 is made up of 15 amino acids. CDR1 is SNHLY, CDR2 FYNNEI, per germline. Trimming removed 10 bases from V and 3 bases from J, with 20 bases in between. CDR3 DNA sequence: TGTGCCACCGATAGGGGGACGAGAGGTACAGATACGCAGTATTTT. This encodes CATDRGTRGTDTQYF.

On this clone: Likely a read error: the CDR3 ends without its conserved phenylalanine or tryptophan. The rearrangement uses TRBV6-5 and TRBJ2-7; D possibly corresponds to TRBD1 (6 bases). The CDR3 length is 13 residues. Trimming took off 6 bases at V and 1 base at J, with 10 bases between the two ends. Germline CDR1 MNHEY, CDR2 SVGAGI. CDR3 in DNA: TGTGCCAGCAGCCCCCAGGGGTCCTACGAGCAGTACCTC. Residues: CASSPQGSYEQYL.

This chain joins TRBV6-1 and TRBJ1-2; D ambiguous. Germline CDR1 and CDR2: MNHNS and SASEGT. With 4 bases removed from V and 0 bases from J, the gap between germline ends came to 15 bases. The CDR3 totals 16 residues. CDR3 protein: CASSVGWAQANYGYTF. For the CDR3, the DNA is TGTGCCAGCAGTGTCGGATGGGCCCAGGCTAACTATGGCTACACCTTC.

The J gene is TRBJ1-1, the V gene TRBV6-1; 7 bases line up with TRBD1. The ends lost 4 bases at V and 3 bases at J; junction bases unmatched: 14. This CDR3 comprises 17 residues. Germline V CDR1 and CDR2: MNHNS, SASEGT. The CDR3 bases are TGTGCCAGCAGTGCCTCGGGTAGCCGACAGGGCTACACTGAAGCTTTCTTT. It translates to CASSASGSRQGYTEAFF.